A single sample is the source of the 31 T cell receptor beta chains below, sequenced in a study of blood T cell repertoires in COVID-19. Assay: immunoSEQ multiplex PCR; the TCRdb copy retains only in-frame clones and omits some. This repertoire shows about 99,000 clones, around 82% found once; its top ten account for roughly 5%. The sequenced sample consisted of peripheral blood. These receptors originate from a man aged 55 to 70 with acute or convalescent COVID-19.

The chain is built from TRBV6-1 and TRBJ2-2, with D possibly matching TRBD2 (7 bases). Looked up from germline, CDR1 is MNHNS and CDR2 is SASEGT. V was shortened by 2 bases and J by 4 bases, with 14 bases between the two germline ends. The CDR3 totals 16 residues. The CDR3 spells CASSEFGGAPTGELFF. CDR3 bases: TGTGCCAGCAGTGAATTTGGGGGGGCCCCCACCGGGGAGCTGTTTTTT.

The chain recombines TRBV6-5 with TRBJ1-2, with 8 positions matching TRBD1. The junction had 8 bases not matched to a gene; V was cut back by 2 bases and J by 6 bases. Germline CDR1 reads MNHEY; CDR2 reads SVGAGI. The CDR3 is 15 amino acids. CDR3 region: CASSYGQGASDGYTF. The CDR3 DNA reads TGTGCCAGCAGTTACGGCCAGGGGGCGTCGGATGGCTACACCTTC.

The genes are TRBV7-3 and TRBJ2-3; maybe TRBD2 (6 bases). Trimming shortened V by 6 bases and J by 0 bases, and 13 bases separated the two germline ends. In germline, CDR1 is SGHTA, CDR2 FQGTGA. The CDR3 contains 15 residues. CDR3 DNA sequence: TGTGCCAGCAGGGGAGGAGCGACTAGCACAGATACGCAGTATTTT. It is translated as CASRGGATSTDTQYF.

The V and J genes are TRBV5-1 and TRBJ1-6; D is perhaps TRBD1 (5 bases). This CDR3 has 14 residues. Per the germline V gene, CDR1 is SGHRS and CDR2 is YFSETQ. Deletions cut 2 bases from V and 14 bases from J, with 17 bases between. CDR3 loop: CASSFGGSSMTLHF. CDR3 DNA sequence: TGCGCCAGCAGCTTCGGGGGGAGTAGTATGACCCTCCACTTT.

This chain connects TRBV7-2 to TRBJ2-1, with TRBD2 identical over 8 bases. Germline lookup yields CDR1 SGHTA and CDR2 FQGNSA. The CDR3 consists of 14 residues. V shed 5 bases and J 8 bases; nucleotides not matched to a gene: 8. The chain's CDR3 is CASSRGGSVDEQFF. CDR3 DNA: TGTGCCAGCAGCCGCGGGGGGTCGGTGGATGAGCAGTTCTTC.

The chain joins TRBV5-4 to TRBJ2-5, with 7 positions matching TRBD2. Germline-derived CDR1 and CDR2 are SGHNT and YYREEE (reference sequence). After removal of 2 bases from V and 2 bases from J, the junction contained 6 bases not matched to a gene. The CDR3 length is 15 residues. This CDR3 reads CASSFGSGEQETQYF. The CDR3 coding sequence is TGTGCCAGCAGCTTTGGGAGCGGGGAACAAGAGACCCAGTACTTC.

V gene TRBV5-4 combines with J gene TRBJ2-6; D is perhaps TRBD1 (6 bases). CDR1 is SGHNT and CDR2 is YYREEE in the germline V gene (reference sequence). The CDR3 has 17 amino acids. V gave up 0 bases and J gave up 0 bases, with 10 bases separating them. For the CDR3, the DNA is TGTGCCAGCAGCTTGGACAGGGCCAACTCTGGGGCCAACGTCCTGACTTTC. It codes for CASSLDRANSGANVLTF.

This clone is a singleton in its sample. In DNA form, the CDR3 reads TGTGCCACTGAGACCCGATCAGCGGACTACGAGCAGTACTTC. Its protein product is CATETRSADYEQYF. This chain joins TRBV10-3 and TRBJ2-7, with a weak D call TRBD2 (5 bases). The CDR3 runs 14 residues. CDR1 is ENHRY and CDR2 is SYGVKD in the germline V gene. V shed 10 bases and J shed 3 bases, with 19 bases lying between them.

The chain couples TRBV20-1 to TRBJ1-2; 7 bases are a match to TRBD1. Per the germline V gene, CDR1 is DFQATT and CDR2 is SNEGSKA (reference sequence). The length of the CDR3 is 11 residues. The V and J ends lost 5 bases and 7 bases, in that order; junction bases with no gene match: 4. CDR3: CSADRASGYTF. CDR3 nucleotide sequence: TGCAGTGCTGACAGGGCCAGTGGCTACACCTTC.

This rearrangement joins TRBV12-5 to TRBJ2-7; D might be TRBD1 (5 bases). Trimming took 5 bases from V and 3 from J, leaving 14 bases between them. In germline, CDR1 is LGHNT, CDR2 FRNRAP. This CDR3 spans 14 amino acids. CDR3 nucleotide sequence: TGTGCTAGTGGTACAACATCAGGGTTCTACGAGCAGTACTTC. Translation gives CASGTTSGFYEQYF.

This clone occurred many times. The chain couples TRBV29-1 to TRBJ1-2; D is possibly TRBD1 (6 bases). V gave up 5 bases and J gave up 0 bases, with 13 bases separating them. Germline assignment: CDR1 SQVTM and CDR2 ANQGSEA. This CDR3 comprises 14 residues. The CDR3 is CSVRQAIANYGYTF. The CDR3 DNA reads TGCAGCGTTAGACAGGCGATAGCTAACTATGGCTACACCTTC. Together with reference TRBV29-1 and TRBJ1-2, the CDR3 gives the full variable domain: SAVISQKPSRDICQRGTSLTIQCQVDSQVTMMFWYRQQPGQSLTLIATANQGSEATYESGFVIDKFPISRPNLTFSTLTVSNMSPEDSSIYLCSVRQAIANYGYTFGSGTRLTVV.

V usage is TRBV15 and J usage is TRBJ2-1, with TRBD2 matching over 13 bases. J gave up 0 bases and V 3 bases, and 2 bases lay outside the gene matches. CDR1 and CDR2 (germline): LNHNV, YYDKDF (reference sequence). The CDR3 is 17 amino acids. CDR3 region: CATSSRTSGSSYNEQFF. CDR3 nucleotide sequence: TGTGCCACCAGCAGTCGGACTAGCGGGAGCTCCTACAATGAGCAGTTCTTC.

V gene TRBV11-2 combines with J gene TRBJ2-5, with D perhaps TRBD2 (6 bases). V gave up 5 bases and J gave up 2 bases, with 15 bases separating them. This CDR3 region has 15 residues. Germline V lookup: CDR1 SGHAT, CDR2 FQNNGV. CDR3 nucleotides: TGTGCCAGCAGCCAAGGGACTTCCCGACAAGAGACCCAGTACTTC. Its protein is CASSQGTSRQETQYF.

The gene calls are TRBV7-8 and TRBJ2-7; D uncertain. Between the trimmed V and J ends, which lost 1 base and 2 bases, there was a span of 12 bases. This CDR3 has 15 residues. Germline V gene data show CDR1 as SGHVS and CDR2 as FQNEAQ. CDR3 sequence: CASSLDTSSPYEQYF. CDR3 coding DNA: TGTGCCAGCAGCTTAGATACGAGCTCACCCTACGAGCAGTACTTC.

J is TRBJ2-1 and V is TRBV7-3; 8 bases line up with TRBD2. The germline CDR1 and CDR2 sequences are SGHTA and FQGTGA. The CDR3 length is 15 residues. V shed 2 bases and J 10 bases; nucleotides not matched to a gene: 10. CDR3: CASSLVGLAGGEQFF. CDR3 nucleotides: TGTGCCAGCAGCTTAGTCGGTCTAGCGGGTGGGGAGCAGTTCTTC. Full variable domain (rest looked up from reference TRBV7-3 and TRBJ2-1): GAGVSQTPSNKVTEKGKYVELRCDPISGHTALYWYRQSLGQGPEFLIYFQGTGAADDSGLPNDRFFAVRPEGSVSTLKIQRTERGDSAVYLCASSLVGLAGGEQFFGPGTRLTVL.

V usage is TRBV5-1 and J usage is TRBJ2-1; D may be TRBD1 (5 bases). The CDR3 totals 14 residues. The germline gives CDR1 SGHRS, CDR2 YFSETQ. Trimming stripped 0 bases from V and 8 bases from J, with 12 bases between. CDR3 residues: CASSLASGFDEQFF. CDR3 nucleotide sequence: TGCGCCAGCAGCTTGGCGTCAGGGTTCGATGAGCAGTTCTTC.

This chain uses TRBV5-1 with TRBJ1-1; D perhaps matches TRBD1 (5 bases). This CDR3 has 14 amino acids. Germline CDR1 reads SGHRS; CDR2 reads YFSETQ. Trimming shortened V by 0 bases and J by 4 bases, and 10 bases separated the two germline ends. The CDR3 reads CASSLEWGSTEAFF. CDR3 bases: TGCGCCAGCAGCTTGGAGTGGGGCAGCACTGAAGCTTTCTTT.

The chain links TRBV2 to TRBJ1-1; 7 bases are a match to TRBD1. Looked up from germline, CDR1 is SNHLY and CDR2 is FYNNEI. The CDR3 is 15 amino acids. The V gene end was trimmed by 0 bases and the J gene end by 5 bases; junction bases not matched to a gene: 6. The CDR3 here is CASSEASTGHTEAFF. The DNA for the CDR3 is TGTGCCAGCAGTGAAGCCTCGACAGGGCATACTGAAGCTTTCTTT.

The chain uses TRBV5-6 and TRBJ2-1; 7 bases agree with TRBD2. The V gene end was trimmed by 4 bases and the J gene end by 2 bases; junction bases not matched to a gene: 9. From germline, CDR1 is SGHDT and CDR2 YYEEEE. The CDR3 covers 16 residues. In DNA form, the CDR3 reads TGTGCCAGCAGCCAGAAAGCGGGGAGGGCCTACAATGAGCAGTTCTTC. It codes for CASSQKAGRAYNEQFF.

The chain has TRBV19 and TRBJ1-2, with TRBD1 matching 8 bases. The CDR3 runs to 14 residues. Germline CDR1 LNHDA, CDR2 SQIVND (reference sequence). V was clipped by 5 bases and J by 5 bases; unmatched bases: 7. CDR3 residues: CASSLTGAGYGYTF. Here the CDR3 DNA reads TGTGCCAGTAGTTTGACAGGGGCGGGATATGGCTACACCTTC.

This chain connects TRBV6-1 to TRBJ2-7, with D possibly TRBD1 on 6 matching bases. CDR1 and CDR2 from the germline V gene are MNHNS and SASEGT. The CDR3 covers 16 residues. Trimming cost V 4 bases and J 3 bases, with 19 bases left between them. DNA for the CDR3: TGTGCCAGCAGTGTCCAAGGGGGTTCAGCCTTCTACGAGCAGTACTTC. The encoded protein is CASSVQGGSAFYEQYF.

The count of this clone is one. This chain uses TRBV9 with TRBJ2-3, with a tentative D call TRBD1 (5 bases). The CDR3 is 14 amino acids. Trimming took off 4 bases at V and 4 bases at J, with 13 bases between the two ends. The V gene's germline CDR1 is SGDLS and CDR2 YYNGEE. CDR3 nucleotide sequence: TGTGCCAGCAGCTCCAGACAGTTCCCAGATACGCAGTATTTT. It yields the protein CASSSRQFPDTQYF.

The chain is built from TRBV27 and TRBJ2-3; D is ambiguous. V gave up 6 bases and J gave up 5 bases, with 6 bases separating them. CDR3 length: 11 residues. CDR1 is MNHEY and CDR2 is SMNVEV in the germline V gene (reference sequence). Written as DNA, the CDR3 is TGTGCCAGCAGCCGGTTAGATACGCAGTATTTT. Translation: CASSRLDTQYF.

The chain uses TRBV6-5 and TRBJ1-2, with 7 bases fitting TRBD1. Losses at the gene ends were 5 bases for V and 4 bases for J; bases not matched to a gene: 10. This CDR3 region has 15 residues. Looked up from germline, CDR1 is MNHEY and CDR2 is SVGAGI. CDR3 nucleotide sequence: TGTGCCAGCAGTCCTCAGACAGGGTTGGCCTATGGCTACACCTTC. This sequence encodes CASSPQTGLAYGYTF.

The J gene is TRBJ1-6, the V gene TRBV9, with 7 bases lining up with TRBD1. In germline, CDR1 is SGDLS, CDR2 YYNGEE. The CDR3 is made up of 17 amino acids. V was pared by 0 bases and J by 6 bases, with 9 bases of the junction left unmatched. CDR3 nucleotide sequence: TGTGCCAGCAGCGTAGCCCCGGTGGGACAGACTAATTCACCCCTCCACTTT. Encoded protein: CASSVAPVGQTNSPLHF.

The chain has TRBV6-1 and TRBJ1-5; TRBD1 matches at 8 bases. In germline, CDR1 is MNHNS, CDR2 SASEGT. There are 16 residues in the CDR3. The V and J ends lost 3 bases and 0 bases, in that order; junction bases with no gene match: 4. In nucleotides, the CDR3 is TGTGCCAGCAGTGACCCGACAGGGGCTAGCAATCAGCCCCAGCATTTT. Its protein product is CASSDPTGASNQPQHF.

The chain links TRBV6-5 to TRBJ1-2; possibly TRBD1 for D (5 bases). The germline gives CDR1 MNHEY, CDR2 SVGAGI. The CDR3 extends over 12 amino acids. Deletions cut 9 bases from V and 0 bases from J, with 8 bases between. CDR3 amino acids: CASRQSNYGYTF. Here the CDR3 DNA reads TGTGCCAGTCGACAGTCTAACTATGGCTACACCTTC.

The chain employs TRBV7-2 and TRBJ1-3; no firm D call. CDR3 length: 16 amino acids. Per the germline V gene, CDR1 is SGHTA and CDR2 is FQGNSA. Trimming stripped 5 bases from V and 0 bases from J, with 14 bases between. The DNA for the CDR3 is TGTGCCAGCAGCCAACCGGGTGTAAGCTCTGGAAACACCATATATTTT. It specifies CASSQPGVSSGNTIYF.

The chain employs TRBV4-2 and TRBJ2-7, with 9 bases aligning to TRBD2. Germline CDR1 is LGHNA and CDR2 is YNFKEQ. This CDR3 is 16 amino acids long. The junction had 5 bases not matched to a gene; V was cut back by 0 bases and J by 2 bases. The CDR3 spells CASSQEGLAGAYEQYF. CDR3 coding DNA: TGTGCCAGCAGCCAAGAAGGATTAGCGGGAGCCTACGAGCAGTACTTC.

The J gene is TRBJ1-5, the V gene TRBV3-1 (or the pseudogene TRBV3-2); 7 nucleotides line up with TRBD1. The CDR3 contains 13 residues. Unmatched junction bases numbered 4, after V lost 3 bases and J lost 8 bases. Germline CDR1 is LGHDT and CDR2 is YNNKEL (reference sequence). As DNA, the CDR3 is TGTGCCAGCAGCCAGGGACAGTATGAGCCCCAGCATTTT. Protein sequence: CASSQGQYEPQHF.

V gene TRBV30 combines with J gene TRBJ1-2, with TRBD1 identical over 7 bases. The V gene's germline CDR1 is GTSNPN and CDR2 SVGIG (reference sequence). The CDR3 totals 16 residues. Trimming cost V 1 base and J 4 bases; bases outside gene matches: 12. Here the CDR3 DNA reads TGTGCCTGGAGTGATGGCGGGACAGCTTGGGGCTATGGCTACACCTTC. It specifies CAWSDGGTAWGYGYTF.